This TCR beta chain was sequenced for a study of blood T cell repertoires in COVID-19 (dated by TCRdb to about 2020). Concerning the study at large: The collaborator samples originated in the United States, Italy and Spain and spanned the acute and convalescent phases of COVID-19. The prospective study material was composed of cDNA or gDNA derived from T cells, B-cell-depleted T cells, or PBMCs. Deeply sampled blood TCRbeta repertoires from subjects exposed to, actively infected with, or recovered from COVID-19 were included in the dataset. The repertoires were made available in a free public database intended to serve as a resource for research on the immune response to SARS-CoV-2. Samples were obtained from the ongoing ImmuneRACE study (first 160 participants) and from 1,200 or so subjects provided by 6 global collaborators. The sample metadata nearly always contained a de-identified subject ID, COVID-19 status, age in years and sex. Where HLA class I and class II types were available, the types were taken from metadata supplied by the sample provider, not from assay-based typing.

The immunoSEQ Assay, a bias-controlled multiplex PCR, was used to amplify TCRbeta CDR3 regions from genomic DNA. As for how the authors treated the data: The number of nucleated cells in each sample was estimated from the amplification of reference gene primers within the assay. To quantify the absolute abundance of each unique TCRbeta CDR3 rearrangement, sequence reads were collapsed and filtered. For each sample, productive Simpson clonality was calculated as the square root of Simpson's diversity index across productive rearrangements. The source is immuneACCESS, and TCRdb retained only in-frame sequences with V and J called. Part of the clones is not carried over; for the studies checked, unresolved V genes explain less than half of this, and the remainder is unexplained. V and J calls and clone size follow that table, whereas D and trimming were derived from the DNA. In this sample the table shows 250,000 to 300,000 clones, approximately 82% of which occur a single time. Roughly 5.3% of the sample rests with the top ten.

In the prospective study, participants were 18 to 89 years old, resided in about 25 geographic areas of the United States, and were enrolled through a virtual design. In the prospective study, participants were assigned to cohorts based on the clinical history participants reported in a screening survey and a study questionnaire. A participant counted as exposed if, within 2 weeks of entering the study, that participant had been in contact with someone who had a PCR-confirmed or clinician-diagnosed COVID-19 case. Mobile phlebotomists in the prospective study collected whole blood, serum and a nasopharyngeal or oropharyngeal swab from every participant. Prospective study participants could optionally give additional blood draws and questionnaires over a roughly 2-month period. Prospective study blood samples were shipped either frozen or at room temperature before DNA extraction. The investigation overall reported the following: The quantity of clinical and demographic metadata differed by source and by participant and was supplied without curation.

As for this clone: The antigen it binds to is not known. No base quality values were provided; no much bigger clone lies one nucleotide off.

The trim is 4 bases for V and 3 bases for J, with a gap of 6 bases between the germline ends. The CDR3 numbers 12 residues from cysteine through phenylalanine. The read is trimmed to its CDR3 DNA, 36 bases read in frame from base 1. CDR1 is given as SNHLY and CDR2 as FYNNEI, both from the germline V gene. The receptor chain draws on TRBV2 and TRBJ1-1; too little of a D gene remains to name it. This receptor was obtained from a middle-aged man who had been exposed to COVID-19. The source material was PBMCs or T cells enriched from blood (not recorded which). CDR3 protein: CASSAVDTEAFF. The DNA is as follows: TGTGCCAGCAGTGCGGTAGACACTGAAGCTTTCTTT.